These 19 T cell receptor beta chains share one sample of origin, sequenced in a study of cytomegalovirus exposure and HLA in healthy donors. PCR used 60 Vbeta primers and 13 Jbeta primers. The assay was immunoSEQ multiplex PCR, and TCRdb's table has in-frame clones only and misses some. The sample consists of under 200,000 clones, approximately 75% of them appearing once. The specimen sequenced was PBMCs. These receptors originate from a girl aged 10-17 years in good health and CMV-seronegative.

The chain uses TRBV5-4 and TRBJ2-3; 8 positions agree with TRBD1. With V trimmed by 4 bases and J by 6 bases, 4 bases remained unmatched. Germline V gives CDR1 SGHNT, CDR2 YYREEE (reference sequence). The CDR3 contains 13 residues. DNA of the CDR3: TGTGCCAGCAGCCACGGGACAGGCGATACGCAGTATTTT. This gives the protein CASSHGTGDTQYF.

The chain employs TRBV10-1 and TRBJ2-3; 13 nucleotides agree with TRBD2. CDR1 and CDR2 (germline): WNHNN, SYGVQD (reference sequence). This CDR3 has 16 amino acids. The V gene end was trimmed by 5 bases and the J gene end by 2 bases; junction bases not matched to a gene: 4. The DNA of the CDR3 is TGCGCCAGCAGTAGCGGGACTAGCGGGGACACAGATACGCAGTATTTT. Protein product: CASSSGTSGDTDTQYF.

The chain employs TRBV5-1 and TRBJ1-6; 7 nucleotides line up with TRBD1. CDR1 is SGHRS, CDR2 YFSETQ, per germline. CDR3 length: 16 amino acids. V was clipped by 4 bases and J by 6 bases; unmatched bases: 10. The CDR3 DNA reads TGCGCCAGCAGCCCACTACCGACAGGGCGTAATTCACCCCTCCACTTT. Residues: CASSPLPTGRNSPLHF.

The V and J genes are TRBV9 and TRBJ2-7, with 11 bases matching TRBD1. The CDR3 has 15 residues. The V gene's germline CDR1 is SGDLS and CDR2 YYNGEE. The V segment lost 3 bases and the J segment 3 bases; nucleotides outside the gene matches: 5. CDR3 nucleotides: TGTGCCAGCAGCGAGGGGACAGGGGGAGGCTACGAGCAGTACTTC. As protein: CASSEGTGGGYEQYF.

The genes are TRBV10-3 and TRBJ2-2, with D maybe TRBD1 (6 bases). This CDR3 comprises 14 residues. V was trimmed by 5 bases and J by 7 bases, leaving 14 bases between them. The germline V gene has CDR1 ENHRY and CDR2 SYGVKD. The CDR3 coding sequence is TGTGCCATCAGTCCCGACAGGAATGTCGGGGAGCTGTTTTTT. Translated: CAISPDRNVGELFF.

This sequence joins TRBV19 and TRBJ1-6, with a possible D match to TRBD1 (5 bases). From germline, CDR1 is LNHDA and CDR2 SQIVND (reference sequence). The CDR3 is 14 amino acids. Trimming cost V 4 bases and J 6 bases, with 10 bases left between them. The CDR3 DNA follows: TGTGCCAGTAGTAAAGCAGGGTTTAATTCACCCCTCCACTTT. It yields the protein CASSKAGFNSPLHF.

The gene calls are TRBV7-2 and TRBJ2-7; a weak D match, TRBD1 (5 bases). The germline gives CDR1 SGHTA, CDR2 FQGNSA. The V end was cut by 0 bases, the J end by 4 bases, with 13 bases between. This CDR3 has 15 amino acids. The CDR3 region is CASSLALDITYEQYF. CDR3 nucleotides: TGTGCCAGCAGCTTAGCCCTGGACATAACTTACGAGCAGTACTTC.

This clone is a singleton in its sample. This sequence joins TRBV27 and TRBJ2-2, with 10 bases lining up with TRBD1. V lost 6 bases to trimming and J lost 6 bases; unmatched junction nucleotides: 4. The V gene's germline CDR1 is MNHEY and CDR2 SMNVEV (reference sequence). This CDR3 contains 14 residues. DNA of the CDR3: TGTGCCAGCAGCCTGACAGGGGGCTCCGGGGAGCTGTTTTTT. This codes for CASSLTGGSGELFF.

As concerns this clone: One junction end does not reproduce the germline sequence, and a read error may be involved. CDR3 region: CASNERGRNTEAFF. The CDR3 nucleotides are TGTGCCAGCAATGAAAGGGGTAGGAACACTGAAGCTTTCTTT. The chain recombines TRBV2 with TRBJ1-1, with D possibly TRBD1 on 5 matching bases. CDR1 and CDR2 (germline): SNHLY, FYNNEI. This CDR3 has 14 residues.

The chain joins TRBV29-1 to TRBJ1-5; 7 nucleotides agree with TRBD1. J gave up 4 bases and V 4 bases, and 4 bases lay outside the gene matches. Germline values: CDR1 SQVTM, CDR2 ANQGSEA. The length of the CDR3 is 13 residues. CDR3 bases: TGCAGCGTTGGGGGACAGATTAATCAGCCCCAGCATTTT. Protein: CSVGGQINQPQHF.

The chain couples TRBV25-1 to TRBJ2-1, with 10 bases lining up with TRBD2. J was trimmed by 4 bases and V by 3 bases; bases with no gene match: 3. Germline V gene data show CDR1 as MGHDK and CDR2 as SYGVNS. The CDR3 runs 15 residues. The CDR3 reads CASSELAGGYNEQFF. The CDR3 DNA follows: TGTGCCAGCAGTGAGTTAGCGGGGGGATACAATGAGCAGTTCTTC.

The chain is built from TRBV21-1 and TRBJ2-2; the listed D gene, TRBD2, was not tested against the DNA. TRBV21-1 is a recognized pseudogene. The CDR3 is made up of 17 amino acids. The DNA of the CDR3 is TGTGCCAGCAGGCTACTAGCGGGGGTGTCGAACACCGGGGAGCTGTTTTTT. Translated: CASRLLAGVSNTGELFF.

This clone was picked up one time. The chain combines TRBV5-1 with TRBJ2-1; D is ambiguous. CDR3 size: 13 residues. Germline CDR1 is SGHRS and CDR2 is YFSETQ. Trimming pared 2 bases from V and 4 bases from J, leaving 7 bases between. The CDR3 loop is CASSFRQYNEQFF. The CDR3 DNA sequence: TGCGCCAGCAGCTTCCGTCAGTACAATGAGCAGTTCTTC.

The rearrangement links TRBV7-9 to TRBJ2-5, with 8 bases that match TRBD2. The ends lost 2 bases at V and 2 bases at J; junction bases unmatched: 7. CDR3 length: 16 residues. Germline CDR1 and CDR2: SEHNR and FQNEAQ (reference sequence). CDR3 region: CASSLLSGGEQETQYF. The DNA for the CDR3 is TGTGCCAGCAGCTTATTGTCGGGGGGGGAACAAGAGACCCAGTACTTC.

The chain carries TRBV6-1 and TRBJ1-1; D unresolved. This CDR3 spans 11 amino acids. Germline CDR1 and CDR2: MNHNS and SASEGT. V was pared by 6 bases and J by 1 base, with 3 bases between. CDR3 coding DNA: TGTGCCAGCAGCCGGAACACTGAAGCTTTCTTT. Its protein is CASSRNTEAFF.

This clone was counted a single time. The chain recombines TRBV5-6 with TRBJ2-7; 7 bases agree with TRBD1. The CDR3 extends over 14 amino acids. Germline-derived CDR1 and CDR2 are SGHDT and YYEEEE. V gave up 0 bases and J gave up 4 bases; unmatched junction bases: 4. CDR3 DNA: TGTGCCAGCAGCTTGGTAGGGGGCGGTTACGAGCAGTACTTC. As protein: CASSLVGGGYEQYF.

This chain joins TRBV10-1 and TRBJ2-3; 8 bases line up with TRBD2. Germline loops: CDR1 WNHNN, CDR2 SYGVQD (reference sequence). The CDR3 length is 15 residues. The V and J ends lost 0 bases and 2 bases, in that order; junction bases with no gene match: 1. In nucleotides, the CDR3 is TGCGCCAGCAGTGAGTCTAGCGGGGCCACAGATACGCAGTATTTT. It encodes CASSESSGATDTQYF.

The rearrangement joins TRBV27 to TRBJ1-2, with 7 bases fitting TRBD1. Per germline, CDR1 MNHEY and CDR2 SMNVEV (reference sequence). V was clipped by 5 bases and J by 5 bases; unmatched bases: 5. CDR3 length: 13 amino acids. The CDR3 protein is CASSPGTEYGYTF. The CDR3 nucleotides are TGTGCCAGCAGTCCCGGGACAGAATATGGCTACACCTTC.

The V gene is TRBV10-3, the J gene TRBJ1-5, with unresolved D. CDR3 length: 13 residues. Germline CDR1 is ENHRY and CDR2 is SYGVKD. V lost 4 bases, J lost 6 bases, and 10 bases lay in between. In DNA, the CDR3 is TGTGCCATCAGTGGTGCATCCGGTCAGCCCCAGCATTTT. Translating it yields CAISGASGQPQHF.